The next 32 T cell receptor beta chains were all read from a single sample in a study of blood T cell repertoires in COVID-19. Here immunoSEQ multiplex PCR was the method, and the copy in TCRdb shows in-frame clones only, minus some. The sample has roughly 62,000 clones, about nine tenths seen once. Sample: peripheral blood. The source is a human donor in a cohort sampled during active COVID-19.

This sequence joins TRBV27 and TRBJ2-3; D is ambiguous. V was trimmed by 6 bases and J by 5 bases, leaving 9 bases between them. Germline-derived CDR1 and CDR2 are MNHEY and SMNVEV (reference sequence). This CDR3 region has 12 residues. The CDR3 is CASSPGGDTQYF. The CDR3 DNA reads as TGTGCCAGCAGCCCCGGTGGAGATACGCAGTATTTT.

The genes are TRBV4-2 and TRBJ2-5, with TRBD1 identical over 7 bases. The V gene end was trimmed by 5 bases and the J gene end by 4 bases; junction bases not matched to a gene: 10. This CDR3 has 15 amino acids. Germline-derived CDR1 and CDR2 are LGHNA and YNFKEQ. CDR3 nucleotides: TGTGCCAGCAGCAAACAGACAGGGAGCGGAGAGACCCAGTACTTC. It translates to CASSKQTGSGETQYF.

This chain connects TRBV30 to TRBJ1-1; 9 bases line up with TRBD1. Germline CDR1 is GTSNPN and CDR2 is SVGIG (reference sequence). Trimming at V came to 4 bases and at J to 8 bases, leaving 2 bases not matched to a gene. CDR3 length: 11 amino acids. For the CDR3, the DNA is TGTGCCTGGACTGGGACAGGGGAAGCTTTCTTT. The encoded protein is CAWTGTGEAFF.

This clone was detected a few times. V gene TRBV18 combines with J gene TRBJ1-6; D is unresolved. With 7 bases removed from V and 10 bases from J, the gap between germline ends came to 14 bases. This CDR3 has 13 residues. CDR1 and CDR2 from the germline V gene are KGHSH and LQKENI. CDR3 DNA: TGTGCCAGCTACAAAGACCGAGGGTCACCCCTCCACTTT. Encoded protein: CASYKDRGSPLHF.

This clone was seen a single time. The rearrangement uses TRBV5-1 and TRBJ2-7; D is perhaps TRBD2 (5 bases). V lost 4 bases, J lost 2 bases, and 16 bases lay in between. CDR3 length equals 15 residues. Germline CDR1 is SGHRS and CDR2 is YFSETQ. As DNA, the CDR3 is TGCGCCAGCAGCCTCGGTGAAGGGAGTACCTACGAGCAGTACTTC. Residues: CASSLGEGSTYEQYF.

This clone was observed a handful of times. The rearrangement uses TRBV2 and TRBJ2-2; the match to TRBD2 covers 8 bases. The CDR3 has 15 amino acids. Trimming cost V 3 bases and J 7 bases; bases outside gene matches: 7. Per the germline V gene, CDR1 is SNHLY and CDR2 is FYNNEI. The CDR3 DNA follows: TGTGCCAGCAGTGAGCCCCGGCTAGCGGGCGGGGAGCTGTTTTTT. It specifies CASSEPRLAGGELFF.

This clone was seen once. This chain links TRBV7-2 with TRBJ2-7; 15 bases align to TRBD2. Losses at the gene ends were 5 bases for V and 6 bases for J; bases not matched to a gene: 2. The CDR3 spans 14 residues. The V gene's germline CDR1 is SGHTA and CDR2 FQGNSA. The chain's CDR3 is CASSRGLAGGEQYF. The DNA of the CDR3 is TGTGCCAGCAGCAGGGGACTAGCGGGAGGCGAGCAGTACTTC.

V and J are TRBV19 and TRBJ1-1, with 12 positions matching TRBD1. Germline V lookup: CDR1 LNHDA, CDR2 SQIVND (reference sequence). The length of the CDR3 is 15 residues. J was trimmed by 4 bases and V by 7 bases; bases with no gene match: 7. The CDR3 reads CASTGTGGRSTEAFF. The CDR3 region has the DNA TGTGCCAGTACCGGGACAGGGGGCAGAAGCACTGAAGCTTTCTTT.

This chain links TRBV7-8 with TRBJ1-5, with TRBD1 as a possible D gene (5 bases). The CDR3 is made up of 16 amino acids. The germline gives CDR1 SGHVS, CDR2 FQNEAQ. V lost 5 bases to trimming and J lost 15 bases, with 29 bases between them. The CDR3, as DNA: TGTGCCAGCAGCGCACACGCTCAGGTGGCCGCCGGGGGGGTGCATTTT. It codes for CASSAHAQVAAGGVHF.

V usage is TRBV19 and J usage is TRBJ1-5; no definite D call. The ends were cut back, 7 bases at V and 8 bases at J, with 12 bases in the middle. The CDR3 is 12 amino acids. Germline CDR1 is LNHDA and CDR2 is SQIVND (reference sequence). CDR3 region: CASTGSEKPQHF. As DNA, the CDR3 is TGTGCCAGTACAGGATCTGAAAAGCCCCAGCATTTT. The variable domain in full, with the rest retrieved from reference TRBV19 and TRBJ1-5, is DGGITQSPKYLFRKEGQNVTLSCEQNLNHDAMYWYRQDPGQGLRLIYYSQIVNDFQKGDIAEGYSVSREKKESFPLTVTSAQKNPTAFYLCASTGSEKPQHFGDGTRLSIL.

The chain couples TRBV5-1 to TRBJ1-4; 10 nucleotides agree with TRBD1. Germline lookup yields CDR1 SGHRS and CDR2 YFSETQ. The V gene end was trimmed by 4 bases and the J gene end by 4 bases; junction bases not matched to a gene: 4. The length of the CDR3 is 15 residues. The chain's CDR3 is CASSGQGVVNEKLFF. DNA of the CDR3: TGCGCCAGCAGCGGACAGGGGGTTGTTAATGAAAAACTGTTTTTT. Drawing the rest from reference TRBV5-1 and TRBJ1-4, the complete variable domain is KAGVTQTPRYLIKTRGQQVTLSCSPISGHRSVSWYQQTPGQGLQFLFEYFSETQRNKGNFPGRFSGRQFSNSRSEMNVSTLELGDSALYLCASSGQGVVNEKLFFGSGTQLSVL.

This clone appeared a single time. The chain joins TRBV3-1 (or the pseudogene TRBV3-2) to TRBJ2-3; tentatively, D is TRBD1 (5 bases). CDR3 size: 16 residues. Per germline, CDR1 LGHDT and CDR2 YNNKEL (reference sequence). V was pared by 0 bases and J by 7 bases, with 17 bases between. The CDR3 is CASSQDWGPSLNTQYF. The CDR3 nucleotides are TGTGCCAGCAGCCAAGATTGGGGCCCCTCACTAAATACGCAGTATTTT.

V usage is TRBV13 and J usage is TRBJ2-1; 8 bases match TRBD2. The CDR3 contains 17 residues. V shed 5 bases, J shed 4 bases, and the junction held 13 bases outside the gene matches. CDR1 PRHDT and CDR2 FYEKMQ come from the germline V gene (reference sequence). CDR3 coding DNA: TGTGCCAGCAGCCGTTCGGGGGCGGGAGGCGGGTACAATGAGCAGTTCTTC. Translation gives CASSRSGAGGGYNEQFF.

This chain connects TRBV6-2 or TRBV6-3 to TRBJ2-5, with 11 bases that match TRBD1. CDR1 and CDR2 (germline): MNHEY, SVGEGT. The CDR3 extends over 16 amino acids. The V gene end was trimmed by 0 bases and the J gene end by 5 bases; junction bases not matched to a gene: 5. The CDR3 region is CASSYSRTGGGETQYF. For the CDR3, the DNA is TGTGCCAGCAGTTACTCGAGGACAGGGGGCGGGGAGACCCAGTACTTC.

This chain connects TRBV19 to TRBJ1-2; weak D call: TRBD1 (5 bases). Germline V CDR1 and CDR2: LNHDA, SQIVND (reference sequence). Deletions cut 1 base from V and 0 bases from J, with 15 bases between. CDR3 length: 17 amino acids. The CDR3 protein is CASSIVVGATANYGYTF. CDR3 DNA sequence: TGTGCCAGTAGTATAGTCGTTGGGGCAACGGCTAACTATGGCTACACCTTC.

The genes are TRBV5-1 and TRBJ2-5; 8 nucleotides align to TRBD2. The CDR3 is 14 amino acids. J lost 5 bases, V lost 4 bases, and 7 bases had no gene match. CDR1 and CDR2 (germline): SGHRS, YFSETQ. The CDR3 loop is CASSPGTRGETQYF. In DNA, the CDR3 is TGCGCCAGCAGCCCCGGGACTAGGGGGGAGACCCAGTACTTC.

The chain combines TRBV12-3 or TRBV12-4 with TRBJ1-2; D is unclear. With 5 bases removed from V and 8 bases from J, the gap between germline ends came to 15 bases. The CDR3 length is 13 residues. CDR3 amino acids: CASSPTSGWGYTF. The CDR3 region has the DNA TGTGCCAGCAGTCCTACGTCGGGATGGGGCTACACCTTC.

The genes are TRBV6-5 and TRBJ1-2; D ambiguous. Per the germline V gene, CDR1 is MNHEY and CDR2 is SVGAGI. V was pared by 2 bases and J by 0 bases, with 7 bases between. The CDR3 is made up of 14 amino acids. This CDR3 reads CASSYATSNYGYTF. CDR3 nucleotide sequence: TGTGCCAGCAGTTACGCCACATCTAACTATGGCTACACCTTC.

V is TRBV29-1 and J is TRBJ1-1; 8 bases match TRBD1. With 1 base clipped from V and 0 bases from J, the junction kept 1 base outside the gene matches. The CDR3 length is 14 residues. CDR1 is SQVTM, CDR2 ANQGSEA, per germline. The chain's CDR3 is CSVEVRGLNTEAFF. As DNA, the CDR3 is TGCAGCGTTGAAGTCAGGGGGCTGAACACTGAAGCTTTCTTT.

The V call is TRBV7-9, the J call TRBJ1-2, with TRBD1 matching over 11 bases. V lost 0 bases and J lost 6; bases outside the gene matches: 3. The germline V gene encodes CDR1 SEHNR and CDR2 FQNEAQ (reference sequence). The CDR3 length is 15 residues. The CDR3 region is CASSLAGTGGHGYTF. CDR3 DNA: TGTGCCAGCAGCTTAGCCGGGACAGGGGGACATGGCTACACCTTC.

This clone has a handful of counts. The rearrangement links TRBV5-6 to TRBJ1-5, with 8 nucleotides matching TRBD1. The germline gives CDR1 SGHDT, CDR2 YYEEEE. CDR3 length: 14 residues. V shed 8 bases, J shed 2 bases, and the junction held 6 bases outside the gene matches. The CDR3 is CARRTGKCNQPQHF. The DNA for the CDR3 is TGTGCCAGAAGGACAGGGAAGTGCAATCAGCCCCAGCATTTT.

The chain uses TRBV19 and TRBJ2-5, with a tentative D call TRBD1 (6 bases). Germline CDR1 and CDR2: LNHDA and SQIVND (reference sequence). V was pared by 6 bases and J by 5 bases, with 16 bases between. CDR3 length: 14 amino acids. The CDR3 DNA is TGTGCCAGTAGGAATTCACAGGGCCGGGAGACCCAGTACTTC. It codes for CASRNSQGRETQYF.

The V gene is TRBV7-8, the J gene TRBJ2-7; D might be TRBD1 (6 bases). V dropped 3 bases and J dropped 4 bases, with 10 bases sitting between them. The CDR3 runs 13 residues. Looked up from germline, CDR1 is SGHVS and CDR2 is FQNEAQ. The CDR3 nucleotides are TGTGCCAGCAGCTTCTCAGGGGCATACGAGCAGTACTTC. Protein sequence: CASSFSGAYEQYF.

The chain joins TRBV7-3 to TRBJ2-1, with TRBD2 identical over 9 bases. The germline CDR1 and CDR2 sequences are SGHTA and FQGTGA. Unmatched junction bases numbered 8, after V lost 5 bases and J lost 0 bases. The CDR3 is 17 residues long. The CDR3 protein is CASSISGGGISYNEQFF. DNA of the CDR3: TGTGCCAGCAGCATTAGCGGGGGAGGTATCTCCTACAATGAGCAGTTCTTC.

This chain uses TRBV21-1 with TRBJ2-1; the table gives TRBD2 as D, unverified against the DNA. TRBV21-1 is a documented pseudogene. The CDR3 runs 19 residues. Written as DNA, the CDR3 is TGTGCCAGCAGCAAAGTGAGCAGCACCAGCGGGGGAGGTGCCAATGAGCAGTTCTTC. Translation: CASSKVSSTSGGGANEQFF.

This chain connects TRBV3-1 (or the pseudogene TRBV3-2) to TRBJ2-2, with D possibly being TRBD1 (5 bases). There are 13 residues in the CDR3. Germline V gene data show CDR1 as LGHDT and CDR2 as YNNKEL (reference sequence). The ends were cut back, 1 base at V and 7 bases at J, with 7 bases in the middle. Here the CDR3 reads CASSQVRVGELFF. Written as DNA, the CDR3 is TGTGCCAGCAGCCAAGTCAGGGTCGGGGAGCTGTTTTTT.

Written as DNA, the CDR3 is TGTGCCAGCAAACGGGACAGCGGAAGGCCCATATATTTT. Its translation is CASKRDSGRPIYF. The V gene is TRBV6-5, the J gene TRBJ1-3, with 7 bases that match TRBD1. CDR3 size: 13 residues. V shed 7 bases, J shed 11 bases, and the junction held 11 bases outside the gene matches. In germline, CDR1 is MNHEY, CDR2 SVGAGI.

This chain's CDR3 is CASSRGQANSGNTIYF. CDR3 nucleotides: TGTGCCAGCTCACGGGGACAGGCGAACTCTGGAAACACCATATATTTT. The genes are TRBV18 and TRBJ1-3; 8 positions agree with TRBD1. V shed 4 bases and J 0 bases; nucleotides not matched to a gene: 5. CDR1 is KGHSH, CDR2 LQKENI, per germline. This CDR3 is 16 amino acids long.

V is TRBV15 and J is TRBJ1-5, with TRBD1 matching over 10 bases. Unmatched junction bases numbered 11, after V lost 9 bases and J lost 3 bases. The CDR3 sequence is 16 residues long. Per the germline V gene, CDR1 is LNHNV and CDR2 is YYDKDF (reference sequence). CDR3 sequence reads: CATSGTGVPLNQPQHF. The CDR3 DNA reads as TGTGCCACTTCCGGGACAGGGGTCCCCCTCAATCAGCCCCAGCATTTT.

The gene calls are TRBV19 and TRBJ1-2; D is undetermined. Germline CDR1 is LNHDA and CDR2 is SQIVND (reference sequence). Trimming pared 4 bases from V and 4 bases from J, leaving 13 bases between. This CDR3 is built from 14 residues. This chain's CDR3 is CASSSQASAYGYTF. In DNA form, the CDR3 reads TGTGCCAGTAGTAGCCAGGCCTCGGCCTATGGCTACACCTTC.

The V call is TRBV28, the J call TRBJ1-1; 7 bases fit TRBD1. Germline assignment: CDR1 MDHEN and CDR2 SYDVKM. The V segment lost 9 bases and the J segment 1 base; nucleotides outside the gene matches: 14. The CDR3 sequence is 16 residues long. In DNA, the CDR3 is TGTGCCAGTCAACAGGGGTTCGGGGTGGGGAACACTGAAGCTTTCTTT. Translated, it gives CASQQGFGVGNTEAFF.

This chain uses TRBV29-1 with TRBJ2-7; 9 bases agree with TRBD2. From germline, CDR1 is SQVTM and CDR2 ANQGSEA. The V segment lost 7 bases and the J segment 5 bases; nucleotides outside the gene matches: 15. CDR3 length: 15 amino acids. The chain's CDR3 is CSAGGGLAGYHEQYF. For the CDR3, the DNA is TGCAGCGCCGGGGGGGGTCTAGCGGGATATCACGAGCAGTACTTC.